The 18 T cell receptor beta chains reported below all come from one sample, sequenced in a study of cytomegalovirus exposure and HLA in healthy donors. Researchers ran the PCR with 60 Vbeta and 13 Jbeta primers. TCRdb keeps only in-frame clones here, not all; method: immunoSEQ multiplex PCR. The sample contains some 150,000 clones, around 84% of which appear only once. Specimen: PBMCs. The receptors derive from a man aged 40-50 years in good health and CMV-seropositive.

The CDR3 DNA reads TGTGCCAGCAGCTTAGGAAGCGGGTCGTCCTACGAGCAGTACTTC. This translates into CASSLGSGSSYEQYF. The chain is built from TRBV7-2 and TRBJ2-7, with D perhaps TRBD2 (6 bases). Germline CDR1 reads SGHTA; CDR2 reads FQGNSA. The CDR3 has 15 amino acids. Trimming took off 1 base at V and 1 base at J, with 11 bases between the two ends.

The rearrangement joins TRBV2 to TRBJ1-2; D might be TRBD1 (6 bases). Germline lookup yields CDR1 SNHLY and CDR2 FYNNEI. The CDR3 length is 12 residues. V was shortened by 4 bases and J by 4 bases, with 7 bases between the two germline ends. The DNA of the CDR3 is TGTGCCAGCAGTGGGGACACCTATGGCTACACCTTC. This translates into CASSGDTYGYTF.

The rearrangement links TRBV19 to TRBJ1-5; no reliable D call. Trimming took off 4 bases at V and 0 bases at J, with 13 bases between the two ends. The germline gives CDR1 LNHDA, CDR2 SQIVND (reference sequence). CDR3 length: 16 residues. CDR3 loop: CASSKLQRDSNQPQHF. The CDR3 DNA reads TGTGCCAGTAGTAAACTACAGAGGGATAGCAATCAGCCCCAGCATTTT.

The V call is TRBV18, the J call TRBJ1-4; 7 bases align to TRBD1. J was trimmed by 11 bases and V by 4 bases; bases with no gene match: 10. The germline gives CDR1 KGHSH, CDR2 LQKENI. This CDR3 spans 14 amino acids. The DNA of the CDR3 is TGTGCCAGCTCACAGGGGACAGCGGCGGAGAAACTGTTTTTT. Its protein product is CASSQGTAAEKLFF.

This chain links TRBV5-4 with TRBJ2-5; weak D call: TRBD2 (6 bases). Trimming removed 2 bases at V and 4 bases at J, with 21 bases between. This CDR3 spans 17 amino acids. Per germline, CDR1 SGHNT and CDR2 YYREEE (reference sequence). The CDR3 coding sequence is TGTGCCAGCAGCTTTGGAGGGCCATCGGCTCGGGGAGAGACCCAGTACTTC. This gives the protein CASSFGGPSARGETQYF.

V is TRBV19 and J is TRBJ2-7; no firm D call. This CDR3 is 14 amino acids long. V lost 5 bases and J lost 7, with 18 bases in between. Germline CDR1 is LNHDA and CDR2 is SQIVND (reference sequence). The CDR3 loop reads CASSPYSNLREQYF. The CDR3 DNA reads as TGTGCCAGTAGTCCCTACTCAAATCTTCGGGAGCAGTACTTC.

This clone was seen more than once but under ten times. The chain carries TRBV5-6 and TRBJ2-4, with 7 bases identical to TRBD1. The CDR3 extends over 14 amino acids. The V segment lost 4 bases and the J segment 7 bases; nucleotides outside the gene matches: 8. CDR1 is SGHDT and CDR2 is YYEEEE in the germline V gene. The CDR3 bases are TGTGCCAGCAGCCGACAGGGAAGGGGGAACATTCAGTACTTC. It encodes CASSRQGRGNIQYF.

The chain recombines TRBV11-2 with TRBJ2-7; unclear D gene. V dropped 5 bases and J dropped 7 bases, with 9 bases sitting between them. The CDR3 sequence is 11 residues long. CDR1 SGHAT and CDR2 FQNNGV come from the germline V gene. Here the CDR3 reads CASSPRWEQYF. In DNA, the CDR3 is TGTGCCAGCAGCCCCAGGTGGGAGCAGTACTTC. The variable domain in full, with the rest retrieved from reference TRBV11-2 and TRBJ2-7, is EAGVAQSPRYKIIEKRQSVAFWCNPISGHATLYWYQQILGQGPKLLIQFQNNGVVDDSQLPKDRFSAERLKGVDSTLKIQPAKLEDSAVYLCASSPRWEQYFGPGTRLTVT.

The CDR3 spells CASRRPNTEAFF. As DNA, the CDR3 is TGTGCCAGCAGGAGGCCGAACACTGAAGCTTTCTTT. J is TRBJ1-1 and V is TRBV7-8, with D hard to call. V was trimmed by 6 bases and J by 1 base, leaving 6 bases between them. Germline assignment: CDR1 SGHVS and CDR2 FQNEAQ. The CDR3 is 12 amino acids.

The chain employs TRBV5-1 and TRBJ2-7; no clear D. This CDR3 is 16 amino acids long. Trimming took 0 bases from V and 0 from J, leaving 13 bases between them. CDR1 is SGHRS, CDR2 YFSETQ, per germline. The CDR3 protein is CASSLAVGSPSYEQYF. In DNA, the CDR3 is TGCGCCAGCAGCTTGGCCGTGGGTAGCCCCTCCTACGAGCAGTACTTC. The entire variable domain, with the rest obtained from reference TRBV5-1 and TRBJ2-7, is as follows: KAGVTQTPRYLIKTRGQQVTLSCSPISGHRSVSWYQQTPGQGLQFLFEYFSETQRNKGNFPGRFSGRQFSNSRSEMNVSTLELGDSALYLCASSLAVGSPSYEQYFGPGTRLTVT.

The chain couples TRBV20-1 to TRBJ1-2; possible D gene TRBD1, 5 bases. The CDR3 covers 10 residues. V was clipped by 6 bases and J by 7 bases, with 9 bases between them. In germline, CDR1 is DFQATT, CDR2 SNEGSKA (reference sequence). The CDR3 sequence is CSAPQGGYTF. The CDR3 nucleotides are TGCAGTGCCCCGCAGGGTGGCTACACCTTC.

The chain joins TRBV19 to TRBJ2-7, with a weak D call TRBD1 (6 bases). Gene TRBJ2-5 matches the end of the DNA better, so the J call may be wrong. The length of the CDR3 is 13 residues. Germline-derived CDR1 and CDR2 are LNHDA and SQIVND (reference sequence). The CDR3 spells CASGRGPQETQYF. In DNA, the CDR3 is TGTGCCTCAGGCAGGGGCCCACAAGAGACCCAGTACTTC.

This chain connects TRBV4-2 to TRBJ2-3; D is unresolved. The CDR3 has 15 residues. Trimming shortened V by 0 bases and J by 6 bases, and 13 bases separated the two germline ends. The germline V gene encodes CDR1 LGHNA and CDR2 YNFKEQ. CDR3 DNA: TGTGCCAGCAGCCAAGATCCGGAGAGTGAGGATACGCAGTATTTT. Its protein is CASSQDPESEDTQYF.

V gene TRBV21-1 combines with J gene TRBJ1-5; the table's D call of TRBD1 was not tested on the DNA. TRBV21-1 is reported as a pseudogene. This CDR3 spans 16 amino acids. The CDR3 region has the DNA TGTGCCAGCAGCAATCGACAGTTGTATAGCAATCAGCCCCAGCATTTT. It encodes CASSNRQLYSNQPQHF.

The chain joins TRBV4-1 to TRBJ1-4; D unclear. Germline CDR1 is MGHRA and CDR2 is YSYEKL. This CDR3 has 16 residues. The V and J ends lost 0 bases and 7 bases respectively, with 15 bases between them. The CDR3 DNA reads TGCGCCAGCAGCCAAGATCCGACGGGGATGGGTGAAAAACTGTTTTTT. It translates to CASSQDPTGMGEKLFF.

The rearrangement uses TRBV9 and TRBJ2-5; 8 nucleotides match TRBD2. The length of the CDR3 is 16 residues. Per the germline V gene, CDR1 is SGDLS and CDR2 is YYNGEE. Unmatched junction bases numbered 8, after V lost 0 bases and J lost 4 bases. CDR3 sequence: CASSVVGTSGIETQYF. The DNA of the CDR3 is TGTGCCAGCAGCGTAGTAGGTACTAGCGGAATAGAGACCCAGTACTTC.

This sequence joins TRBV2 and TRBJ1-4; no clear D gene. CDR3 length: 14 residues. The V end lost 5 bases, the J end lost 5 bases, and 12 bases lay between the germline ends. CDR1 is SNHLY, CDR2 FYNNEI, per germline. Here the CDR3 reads CASSSSGINEKLFF. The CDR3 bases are TGTGCCAGCAGTTCATCGGGGATAAATGAAAAACTGTTTTTT.

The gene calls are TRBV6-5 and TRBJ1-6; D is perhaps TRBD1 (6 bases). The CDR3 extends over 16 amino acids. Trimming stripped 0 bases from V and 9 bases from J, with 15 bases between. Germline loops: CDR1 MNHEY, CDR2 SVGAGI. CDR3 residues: CASSYSRGAQTSPLHF. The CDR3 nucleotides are TGTGCCAGCAGTTACTCACGGGGGGCGCAGACTTCACCCCTCCACTTT.